This T cell receptor beta chain was obtained from a study of blood T cell repertoires in COVID-19. Here immunoSEQ multiplex PCR was the method, and the copy in TCRdb shows in-frame clones only, minus some. The sample has approximately 300,000 clones, approximately 92% seen once. The CDR3 has 12 amino acids. CDR1 MNHEY and CDR2 SVGAGI come from the germline V gene. The V and J ends lost 2 bases and 7 bases respectively, with 8 bases between them. The chain employs TRBV6-5 and TRBJ1-1; D is unclear. This TCR was recovered from a woman aged 25 to 39 with COVID-19, enrolled during active disease. Sequencing was carried out using peripheral blood. The CDR3 sequence: CASSYGGGEAFF. CDR3 sequence (DNA): TGTGCCAGCAGTTACGGAGGCGGTGAAGCTTTCTTT.